This record concerns one T cell receptor (beta chain) sequence. Per the study methods: Quantification of nucleated cells was approximated via reference gene primer amplification. Here immunoSEQ multiplex PCR was the method, and the copy in TCRdb shows in-frame clones only, minus some. V, J and clone size derive from that table, while D and trimming were established from the DNA sequence. Of about 330,000 clones in the sample, around 85% were seen once. The source of the sample is a study of blood T cell repertoires in COVID-19. The CDR3 spans 16 residues. Germline V gene data show CDR1 as SGHVS and CDR2 as FQNEAQ. Trimming removed 2 bases from V and 8 bases from J, with 21 bases in between.

The sequencing input was peripheral blood. This clonotype was sampled from a human donor in a cohort sampled during active COVID-19. The V call is TRBV7-8, the J call TRBJ1-2; no clear D gene. DNA for the CDR3: TGTGCCAGCAGCTTAAATGGCGGGGTTTTTGGTCGAGGCTACACCTTC. It translates to CASSLNGGVFGRGYTF. The full variable domain, completed using reference TRBV7-8 and TRBJ1-2, is GAGVSQSPRYKVAKRGQDVALRCDPISGHVSLFWYQQALGQGPEFLTYFQNEAQLDKSGLPSDRFFAERPEGSVSTLKIQRTQQEDSAVYLCASSLNGGVFGRGYTFGSGTRLTVV.